This TCR beta chain was obtained from a study of CD8+ T cells in alopecia areata. Across the study: The drug, oral tofacitinib, was given to treated patients at 5 to 10 mg twice daily. Regarding the study as a whole: Expanded CD8+ clones among the top 100, as well as scalp clonality, were significantly decreased by tofacitinib. Baseline CD8+ expansion's link to response remains uncertain, as there was one nonresponder.

Sequencing relied on a cDNA template that was reverse transcribed from extracted RNA. The method was immunoSEQ multiplex PCR; TCRdb's version includes in-frame clones alone and lacks a portion of them. This table has about 290,000 clones, roughly 50% appearing once. Turning to this clone: Its specificity is not known. Additional DNA sequences in this sample encode the identical CDR3.

V was clipped by 0 bases and J by 3 bases, with 12 bases between them. CDR1 and CDR2 from the germline V gene are SGHRS and YFSETQ. The CDR3 has 15 residues. The treatment was: oral pan-JAK inhibitor, 5-10 mg twice daily. PBMC-derived CD4+ and CD8+ T cells were sorted. The chain recombines TRBV5-1 with TRBJ1-1, with D possibly matching TRBD1 (6 bases). This clonotype was sampled from a human donor with alopecia areata. The source was CD4+ T cells sorted from blood, collected at week 24, from a patient treated with tofacitinib. DNA of the CDR3: TGCGCCAGCAGCTTGGACAGGGTGGGGGACACTGAAGCTTTCTTT. It encodes CASSLDRVGDTEAFF.